The clone carrying this TCR beta chain has ten or more counts. This entry is derived from a study of neurological immune-mediated disorders. Study-level information: The multiple sclerosis group of approximately 35 included some 30 relapsing-remitting and 3 secondary progressive patients.

The unsorted libraries had their origin in 2 million PBMCs stored at -80 C. TCRdb passed the 5' RACE reads through MiXCR, listing each CDR3 protein once. The table lists tens of thousands of distinct CDR3 sequences, roughly 3.2% of them singletons. This TCR came from a man aged 40-55 years with multiple sclerosis. The sequenced sample consisted of PBMCs.

The DNA for the CDR3 is TGCGCCAGCAGCTTTCGGGATAGCGGGATAAACACCGGGGAGCTGTTTTTT. Translated, it gives CASSFRDSGINTGELFF. The chain has TRBV5-1 and TRBJ2-2; the match to TRBD2 covers 8 bases. The CDR3 consists of 17 residues. The V gene end was trimmed by 2 bases and the J gene end by 2 bases; junction bases not matched to a gene: 8. The germline V gene has CDR1 SGHRS and CDR2 YFSETQ. Drawing the rest from reference TRBV5-1 and TRBJ2-2, the complete variable domain is KAGVTQTPRYLIKTRGQQVTLSCSPISGHRSVSWYQQTPGQGLQFLFEYFSETQRNKGNFPGRFSGRQFSNSRSEMNVSTLELGDSALYLCASSFRDSGINTGELFFGEGSRLTVL.